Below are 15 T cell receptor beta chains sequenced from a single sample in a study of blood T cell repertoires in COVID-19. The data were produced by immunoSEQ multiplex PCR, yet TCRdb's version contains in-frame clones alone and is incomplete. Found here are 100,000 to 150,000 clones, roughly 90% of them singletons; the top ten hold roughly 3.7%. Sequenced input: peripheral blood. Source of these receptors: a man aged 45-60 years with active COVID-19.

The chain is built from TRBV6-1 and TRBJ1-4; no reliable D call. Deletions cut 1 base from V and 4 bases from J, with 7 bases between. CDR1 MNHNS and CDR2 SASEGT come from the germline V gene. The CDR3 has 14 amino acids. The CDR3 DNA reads TGTGCCAGCAGTGAAGGTAACAGTAATGAAAAACTGTTTTTT. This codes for CASSEGNSNEKLFF.

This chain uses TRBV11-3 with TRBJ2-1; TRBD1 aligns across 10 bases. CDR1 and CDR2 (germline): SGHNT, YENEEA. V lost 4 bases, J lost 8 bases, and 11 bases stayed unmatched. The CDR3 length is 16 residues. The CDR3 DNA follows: TGTGCCAGCAGCTACTCCGGGACAGGGGCTTTGGATGAGCAGTTCTTC. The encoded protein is CASSYSGTGALDEQFF.

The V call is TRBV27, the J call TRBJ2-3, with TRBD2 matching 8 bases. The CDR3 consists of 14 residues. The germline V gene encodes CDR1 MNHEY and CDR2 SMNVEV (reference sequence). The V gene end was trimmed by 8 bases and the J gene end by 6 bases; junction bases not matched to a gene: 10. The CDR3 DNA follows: TGTGCCAGCCAGCAGCGGGGGAAAAGGGATACGCAGTATTTT. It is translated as CASQQRGKRDTQYF.

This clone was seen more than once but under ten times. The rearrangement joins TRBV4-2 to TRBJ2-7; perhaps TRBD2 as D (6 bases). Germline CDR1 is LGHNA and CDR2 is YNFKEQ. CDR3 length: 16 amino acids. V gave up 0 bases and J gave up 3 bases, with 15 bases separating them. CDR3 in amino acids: CASSQDSGAGNYEQYF. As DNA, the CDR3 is TGTGCCAGCAGCCAAGATAGTGGGGCGGGAAACTACGAGCAGTACTTC.

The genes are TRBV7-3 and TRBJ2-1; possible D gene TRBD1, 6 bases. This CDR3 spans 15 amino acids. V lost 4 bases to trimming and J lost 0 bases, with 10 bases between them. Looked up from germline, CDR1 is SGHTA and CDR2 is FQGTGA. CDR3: CASSWDKSSYNEQFF. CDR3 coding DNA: TGTGCCAGCAGCTGGGACAAGAGCTCCTACAATGAGCAGTTCTTC.

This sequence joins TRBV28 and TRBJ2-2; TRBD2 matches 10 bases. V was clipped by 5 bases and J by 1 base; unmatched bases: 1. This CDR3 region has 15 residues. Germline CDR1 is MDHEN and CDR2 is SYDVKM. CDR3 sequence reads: CASSRTSGNTGELFF. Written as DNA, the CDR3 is TGTGCCAGCAGTCGGACTAGCGGGAACACCGGGGAGCTGTTTTTT.

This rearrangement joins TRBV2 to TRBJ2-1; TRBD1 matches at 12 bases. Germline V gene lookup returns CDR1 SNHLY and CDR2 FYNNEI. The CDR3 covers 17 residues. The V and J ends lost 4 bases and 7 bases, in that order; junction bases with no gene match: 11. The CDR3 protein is CASSAEAGQGAGNEQFF. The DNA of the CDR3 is TGTGCCAGCAGTGCCGAAGCGGGACAGGGGGCCGGGAATGAGCAGTTCTTC.

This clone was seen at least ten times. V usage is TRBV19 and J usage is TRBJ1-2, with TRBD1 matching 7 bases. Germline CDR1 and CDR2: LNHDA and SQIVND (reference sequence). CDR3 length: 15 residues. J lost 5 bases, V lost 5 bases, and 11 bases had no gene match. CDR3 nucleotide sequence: TGTGCCAGTAGTCCGATACCGGGACAGACATATGGCTACACCTTC. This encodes CASSPIPGQTYGYTF.

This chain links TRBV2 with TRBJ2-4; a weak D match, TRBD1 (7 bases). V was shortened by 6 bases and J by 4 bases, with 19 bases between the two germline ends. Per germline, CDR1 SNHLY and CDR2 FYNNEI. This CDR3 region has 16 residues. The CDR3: CASSKGGTDIKNIQYF. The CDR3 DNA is TGTGCCAGCAGCAAAGGGGGGACAGACATAAAAAACATTCAGTACTTC.

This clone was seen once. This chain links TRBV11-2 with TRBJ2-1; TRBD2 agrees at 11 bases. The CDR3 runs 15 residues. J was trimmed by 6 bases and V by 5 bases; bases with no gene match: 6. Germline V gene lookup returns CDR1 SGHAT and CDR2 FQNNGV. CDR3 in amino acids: CASSQDSGRANEQFF. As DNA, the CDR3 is TGTGCCAGCAGCCAAGATAGCGGGAGGGCCAATGAGCAGTTCTTC.

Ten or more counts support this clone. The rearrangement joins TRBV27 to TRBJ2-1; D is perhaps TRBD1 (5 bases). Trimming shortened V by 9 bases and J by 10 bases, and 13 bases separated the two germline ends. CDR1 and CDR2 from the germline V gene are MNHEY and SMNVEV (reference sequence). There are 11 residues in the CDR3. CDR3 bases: TGTGCCAGTGATACCAGGGTAGAGCAGTTCTTC. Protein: CASDTRVEQFF.

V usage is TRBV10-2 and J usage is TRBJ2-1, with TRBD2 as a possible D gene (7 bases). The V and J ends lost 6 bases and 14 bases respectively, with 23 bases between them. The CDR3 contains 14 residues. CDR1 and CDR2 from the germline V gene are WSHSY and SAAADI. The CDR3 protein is CASRGSAGATHEFF. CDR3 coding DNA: TGCGCCAGCAGGGGCTCGGCGGGGGCGACCCACGAGTTCTTC.

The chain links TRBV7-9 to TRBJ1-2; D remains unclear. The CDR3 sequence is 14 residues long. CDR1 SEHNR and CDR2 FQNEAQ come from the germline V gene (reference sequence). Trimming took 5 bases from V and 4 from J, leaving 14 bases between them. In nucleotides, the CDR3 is TGTGCCAGCAGCCCCCCGGCCTCGGGCTATGGCTACACCTTC. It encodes CASSPPASGYGYTF.

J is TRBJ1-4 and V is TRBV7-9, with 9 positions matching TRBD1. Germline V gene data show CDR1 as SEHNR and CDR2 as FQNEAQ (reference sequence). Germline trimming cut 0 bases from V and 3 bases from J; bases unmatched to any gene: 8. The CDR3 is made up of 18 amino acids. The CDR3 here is CASSLASNRDRANEKLFF. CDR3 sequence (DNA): TGTGCCAGCAGCTTAGCGTCAAACCGGGACAGGGCTAATGAAAAACTGTTTTTT. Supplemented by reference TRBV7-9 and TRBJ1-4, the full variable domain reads DTGVSQNPRHKITKRGQNVTFRCDPISEHNRLYWYRQTLGQGPEFLTYFQNEAQLEKSRLLSDRFSAERPKGSFSTLEIQRTEQGDSAMYLCASSLASNRDRANEKLFFGSGTQLSVL.

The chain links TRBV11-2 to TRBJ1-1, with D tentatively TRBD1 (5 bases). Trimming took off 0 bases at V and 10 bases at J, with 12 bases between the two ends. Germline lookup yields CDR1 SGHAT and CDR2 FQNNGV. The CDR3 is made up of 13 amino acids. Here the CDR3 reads CASSLEDGRGAFF. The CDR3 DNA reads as TGTGCCAGCAGCTTAGAAGACGGGAGGGGAGCTTTCTTT.